This is a list of T cell receptor beta chains from one sample in a study of regulatory T cells in long-lasting Graves disease. TCRdb itself ran the multiplex PCR reads through MiXCR, one entry per CDR3 protein. The profile covers more than 350,000 distinct CDR3 sequences, with about 15% appearing a single time and around 17% taken by the ten largest. The data also belong to a second study, concerning T cells in Graves' hyperthyroidism and ophthalmopathy.

The sequences come from peripheral blood mononuclear cells (PBMCs), collected at new diagnosis, from a patient treated with antithyroid drugs. The source is a woman aged 25 to 39 with Graves disease. Both conserved end residues are part of each CDR3. The order of the fields is D gene, CDR3 length, V gene, clone size, J gene, CDR3 protein, CDR3 DNA. A D gene is named only where the DNA matches it firmly. Some rows mark clone size as missing; the rest say once, few, many or name a class of expanded clone.

D: TRBD2
length: 17
V: TRBV20-1
size: .
J: TRBJ2-3
CDR3: CSGVGLAGAAGTDTQYF
DNA: TGCAGTGGAGTCGGACTAGCGGGAGCTGCCGGCACAGATACGCAGTATTTT

D: TRBD2
length: 17
V: TRBV18
size: .
J: TRBJ2-5
CDR3: CASSPFRSGLTQETQYF
DNA: TGTGCCAGCTCACCGTTTCGGTCGGGACTAACCCAAGAGACCCAGTACTTC

D: .
length: 16
V: TRBV27
size: few
J: TRBJ1-2
CDR3: CASSLGARGGAEGYTF
DNA: TGTGCCAGCAGTTTAGGGGCCCGGGGGGGGGCAGAAGGCTACACCTTC

D: .
length: 16
V: TRBV5-5
size: many
J: TRBJ1-3
CDR3: CASSLAGRLSGNTIYF
DNA: TGTGCCAGCAGCTTGGCTGGGAGGTTATCTGGAAACACCATATATTTT

D: .
length: 14
V: TRBV5-4
size: .
J: TRBJ1-1
CDR3: CASSLAVLNTEAFF
DNA: TGTGCCAGCAGCTTGGCGGTACTGAACACTGAAGCTTTCTTT

D: .
length: 15
V: TRBV12-3/TRBV12-4
size: few
J: TRBJ2-1
CDR3: CASSYFPTGYNEQFF
DNA: TGTGCCAGCAGTTACTTCCCGACCGGTTACAATGAGCAGTTCTTC

D: .
length: 15
V: TRBV20-1
size: many
J: TRBJ2-7
CDR3: CSARDVRTAREEQYF
DNA: TGCAGTGCTAGAGATGTCAGGACTGCCAGGGAAGAGCAGTACTTC

D: .
length: 13
V: TRBV29-1
size: .
J: TRBJ2-7
CDR3: CSTFVGQEGEQYF
DNA: TGCAGCACCTTTGTCGGGCAGGAAGGCGAGCAGTACTTC

D: .
length: 16
V: TRBV3-1
size: .
J: TRBJ2-1
CDR3: CASSQSSISRGDEQFF
DNA: TGTGCCAGCAGCCAATCCTCCATTTCAAGGGGCGATGAGCAGTTCTTC

D: TRBD2
length: 15
V: TRBV29-1
size: few
J: TRBJ2-7
CDR3: CSVGDSGRGSYEQYF
DNA: TGCAGCGTTGGGGATAGCGGGAGGGGATCCTACGAGCAGTACTTC

D: TRBD1
length: 15
V: TRBV5-1
size: few
J: TRBJ1-2
CDR3: CASSLTTGTDYGYTF
DNA: TGCGCCAGCAGCCTTACGACAGGGACGGACTATGGCTACACCTTC

D: .
length: 15
V: TRBV11-2
size: many
J: TRBJ1-6
CDR3: CASSGRDGNNSPLHF
DNA: TGTGCCAGCAGCGGCCGGGACGGAAATAATTCACCCCTCCACTTT

D: .
length: 13
V: TRBV20-1
size: many
J: TRBJ1-2
CDR3: CSAQQGFRYGYTF
DNA: TGCAGTGCACAGCAGGGTTTTCGCTATGGCTACACCTTC

D: TRBD1
length: 14
V: TRBV6-2/TRBV6-3
size: many
J: TRBJ1-2
CDR3: CASSYRDSNYGYTF
DNA: TGTGCCAGCAGTTACCGGGACAGCAACTATGGCTACACCTTC

D: .
length: 12
V: TRBV6-1
size: many
J: TRBJ1-1
CDR3: CASSLVGRGAFF
DNA: TGTGCCAGCAGTCTGGTGGGGAGGGGAGCTTTCTTT

D: .
length: 14
V: TRBV7-9
size: few
J: TRBJ1-2
CDR3: CASSHPHSGEDYTF
DNA: TGTGCCAGCAGCCACCCCCACTCGGGTGAGGACTACACCTTC

D: .
length: 14
V: TRBV20-1
size: many
J: TRBJ2-5
CDR3: CSARDSALTETQYF
DNA: TGCAGTGCTAGAGATTCGGCACTAACAGAGACCCAGTACTTC

D: .
length: 14
V: TRBV9
size: .
J: TRBJ1-5
CDR3: CASSVAEGSRPQHF
DNA: TGTGCCAGCAGCGTAGCGGAAGGGAGCCGGCCCCAGCATTTT

D: TRBD1
length: 17
V: TRBV7-8
size: .
J: TRBJ2-5
CDR3: CASSLVVLGTGQETQYF
DNA: TGTGCCAGCAGCTTAGTCGTCCTTGGGACAGGTCAAGAGACCCAGTACTTC

D: .
length: 12
V: TRBV20-1
size: many
J: TRBJ2-1
CDR3: CSAGTLWDEQFF
DNA: TGCAGTGCTGGCACCCTTTGGGATGAGCAGTTCTTC

D: .
length: 14
V: TRBV20-1
size: many
J: TRBJ2-5
CDR3: CSARDRGYQETQYF
DNA: TGCAGTGCTAGAGATAGAGGCTACCAAGAGACCCAGTACTTC

D: .
length: 17
V: TRBV27
size: .
J: TRBJ2-5
CDR3: CASSLLSGIGRGETQYF
DNA: TGTGCCAGCAGTTTACTTTCGGGCATAGGGCGAGGAGAGACCCAGTACTTC